The present T cell receptor beta chain was sequenced within a study of blood T cell repertoires in COVID-19. Study details: Spain, Italy and the United States supplied samples that represented acute and convalescent COVID-19. Sources were T cells, B-cell-depleted T cells, or PBMCs; the material itself was cDNA or gDNA.

The CDR3 is 13 amino acids. Between the trimmed V and J ends, which lost 5 bases and 1 base, there was a span of 8 bases. Germline V gene lookup returns CDR1 WNHNN and CDR2 SYGVQD (reference sequence). The authors' processing: Counts of nucleated cells, estimated from reference gene primer amplification, were obtained. Some clones are missing from TCRdb's copy, which holds only in-frame ones; the method was immunoSEQ multiplex PCR. V and J calls plus clone size are reproduced from that table; the DNA served to infer D and trimming. The table includes about 220,000 clones, about 80% detected once. This TCR was sampled from a woman aged 25 to 39 who had recovered from COVID-19. What was sequenced was peripheral blood. The V call is TRBV10-1, the J call TRBJ2-5; D might be TRBD2 (5 bases). The CDR3 protein is CASSSTTQETQYF. The CDR3 region has the DNA TGCGCCAGCAGTTCGACTACCCAAGAGACCCAGTACTTC.